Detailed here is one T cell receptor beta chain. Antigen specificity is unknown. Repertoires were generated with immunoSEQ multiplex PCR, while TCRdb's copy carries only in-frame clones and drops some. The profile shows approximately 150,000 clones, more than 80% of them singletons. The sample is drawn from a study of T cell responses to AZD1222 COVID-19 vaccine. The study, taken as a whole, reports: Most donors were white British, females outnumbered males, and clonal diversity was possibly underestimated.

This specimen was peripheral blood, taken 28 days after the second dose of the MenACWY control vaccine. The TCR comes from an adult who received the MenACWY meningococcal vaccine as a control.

This CDR3 reads CASSWRRGETQYF. The CDR3 nucleotides are TGTGCCAGCAGTTGGCGTCGGGGAGAGACCCAGTACTTC. The V call is TRBV6-5, the J call TRBJ2-5; maybe TRBD2 (5 bases). Germline CDR1 is MNHEY and CDR2 is SVGAGI. This CDR3 contains 13 residues. The ends were cut back, 4 bases at V and 4 bases at J, with 10 bases in the middle.